This T cell receptor beta chain was sequenced during a study of cytomegalovirus exposure and HLA in healthy donors. Vbeta (60) and Jbeta (13) primers were used in the PCR. TCRdb's copy holds only in-frame clones and misses some; the assay was immunoSEQ multiplex PCR. Of approximately 110,000 clones listed, roughly 80% are singletons. A note on this clone: Antigen specificity is unknown.

The germline V gene has CDR1 SEHNR and CDR2 FQNEAQ (reference sequence). Trimming took off 2 bases at V and 2 bases at J, with 13 bases between the two ends. The CDR3 spans 16 residues. Study-wide results and limits: In a later analysis, V- and J-gene trimming of beta chains associated with a DCLRE1C missense variant, replicated independently. Roughly uniform sequencing depth across donors was assumed, possibly incorrectly.

This TCR was recovered from a woman in her thirties or forties in good health and CMV-seronegative. The chain uses TRBV7-9 and TRBJ1-3; possibly TRBD1 for D (6 bases). Sequenced: PBMCs. CDR3: CASSLFPRGTGNTIYF. DNA for the CDR3: TGTGCCAGCAGCTTATTCCCCAGGGGCACTGGAAACACCATATATTTT. The variable domain in full, with the rest retrieved from reference TRBV7-9 and TRBJ1-3, is DTGVSQNPRHKITKRGQNVTFRCDPISEHNRLYWYRQTLGQGPEFLTYFQNEAQLEKSRLLSDRFSAERPKGSFSTLEIQRTEQGDSAMYLCASSLFPRGTGNTIYFGEGSWLTVV.